This T cell receptor (beta chain) was identified during a study of regulatory T cells in long-lasting Graves disease. V lost 7 bases, J lost 5 bases, and 4 bases stayed unmatched. Germline V gene data show CDR1 as LNHDA and CDR2 as SQIVND (reference sequence). This CDR3 has 15 residues. This clonotype has just a few counts. Time point here: newly diagnosed GD, antithyroid drugs for less than 3 months. PBMCs were the source of the RNA used for TCR sequencing. TCR beta libraries were built with iRepertoire HTBI primers and Arm-PCR of CDR3 regions. In the authors' workflow: Identification yielded some 60 TRBV and some 15 TRBJ segments across samples. TCRdb reprocessed the multiplex PCR reads via MiXCR and lists one record per CDR3 protein. The V and J calls, along with clone size, are taken from TCRdb and not from the paper's own processing. In the table there are a few hundred thousand distinct CDR3 sequences, roughly 18% of which are singletons.

This same sample was also taken into another study, of T cells in Graves' hyperthyroidism and ophthalmopathy. As that study records: Patients were aged 18 to 65, had disease duration under 2 months, and had newly diagnosed hyperthyroidism. Patients with uncontrolled infections, other autoimmune diseases, pregnancy or lactation were excluded.

The sequence derives from a young woman with Graves disease. The chain uses TRBV19 and TRBJ2-1; TRBD2 aligns across 14 bases. Here the sequenced sample was peripheral blood mononuclear cells (PBMCs), taken at new diagnosis, from a patient treated with antithyroid drugs. In DNA, the CDR3 is TGTGCCAGTACCCGACTAGCGGGGGGGGACAATGAGCAGTTCTTC. It is translated as CASTRLAGGDNEQFF.